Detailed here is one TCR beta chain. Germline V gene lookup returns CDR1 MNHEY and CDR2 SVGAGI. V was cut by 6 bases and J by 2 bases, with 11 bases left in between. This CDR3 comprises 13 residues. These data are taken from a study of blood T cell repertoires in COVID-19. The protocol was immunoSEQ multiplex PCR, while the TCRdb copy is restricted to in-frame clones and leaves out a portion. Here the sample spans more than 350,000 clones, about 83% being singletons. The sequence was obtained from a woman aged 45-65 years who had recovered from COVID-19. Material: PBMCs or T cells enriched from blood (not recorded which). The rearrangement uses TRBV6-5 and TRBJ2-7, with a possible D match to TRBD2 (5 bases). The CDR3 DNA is TGTGCCAGCAGGAGCGGTTATGCCTACGAGCAGTACTTC. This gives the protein CASRSGYAYEQYF.